A selection of T cell receptor beta chains follows, all from one sample in a study of blood T cell repertoires in COVID-19. Assay used: immunoSEQ multiplex PCR; TCRdb lists only in-frame clones, some missing. The sample has 150,000 to 200,000 clones; roughly nine tenths are singletons. The sample comprised peripheral blood. The receptors were sampled from a man in his 70s with acute or convalescent COVID-19. Both conserved end residues are trimmed from each CDR3. Fields, in order: V gene, CDR3 protein.

>TRBV30
AWSGLSGNTIY
>TRBV23-1
ASSMHGHSQEQY
>TRBV28
ASSLNGQLSYNEQF
>TRBV11-2
ASSSQLSYEQY
>TRBV3-1/TRBV3-2
ASSQVGSNEKLF
>TRBV5-6
ASSGSGGVTEAF
>TRBV4-1
ASSPRDRDLYGYT
>TRBV30
AWTGVVPNTEAF
>TRBV5-4
ASSGEVASDTQY
>TRBV19
ASSIVAGQETQY
>TRBV2
ASSERGPYYGYT
>TRBV27
ASSLRGGPSTGNTIY
>TRBV7-9
ASSLVEGGDTEAF
>TRBV2
ASSSADTQY
>TRBV7-2
ASSPYRQGAGNEQF
>TRBV29-1
SVEDPRVTQY
>TRBV11-3
ASSQGGTQY
>TRBV5-1
ASSLAQIYQETQY
>TRBV7-8
ASSLRSWGGTDTQY
>TRBV7-9
ASSLSEIAKQF
>TRBV3-1/TRBV3-2
ASSPGQGHQPQH
>TRBV6-5
ASTRTGVNGYT
>TRBV19
ASSKNPGAPGELF
>TRBV5-1
ASSLAAGYSETQY
>TRBV6-5
ASRTGGFYNSPLH
>TRBV6-5
ASSHQGSGQPQH
>TRBV6-1
ASSEAGTGSLRGQY
>TRBV5-4
ASSLGQGAVGELF
>TRBV2
ASSRTGGFNYGYT
>TRBV7-2
ASSFQVSGTDTQY
>TRBV3-1/TRBV3-2
ASSPFLDSEQF
>TRBV7-9
ASSRQGYNSPLH
>TRBV3-1/TRBV3-2
ASSQLAGDNEQF
>TRBV7-2
ASSSSGFLTQY
>TRBV2
ASRQTHSNQPQH
>TRBV9
ASSVQLGVELF
>TRBV11-2
ASSRDRVETQY
>TRBV6-6
ASSRRDRGGSYEQY
>TRBV27
ASSLEEGSPLH
>TRBV30
AWSTTRTSGDTGEQF
>TRBV19
ASSTGQGNTEAF
>TRBV19
ASTGYTEAF
>TRBV9
ASSVEGGSTNEKLF
>TRBV11-2
ASSSDRDSPLH
>TRBV4-1
ASSQWRGGGGETQY
>TRBV12-3/TRBV12-4
ASRPQGHDGYT
>TRBV27
ASARTVYEQY
>TRBV7-9
ASSPGGSGWDTIY
>TRBV19
ASGDRQGKGTQY
>TRBV4-1
ASSLWTSGSYEQY
>TRBV7-3
ASSPGQGATAF
>TRBV5-4
ASSKSSYEQY
>TRBV18
ASSPPSVYTEAF